The 20 T cell receptor beta chains listed next were all sequenced from one sample in a study of T cell repertoires in cytomegalovirus infection. TCRdb reanalysed the reads using MiXCR and keeps one entry per CDR3 protein. Found here are about 180,000 distinct CDR3 sequences, approximately 18% of them singletons; the top ten hold roughly a quarter. The sequencing sample was made of CD8+ T cells from PBMCs. These receptors were taken from a human donor in good health (CMV status not recorded). Some clones in this sample may be carry-over from other donors' samples.

This clonotype was detected a few times. This chain joins TRBV7-3 and TRBJ2-1, with TRBD1 matching over 7 bases. From germline, CDR1 is SGHTA and CDR2 FQGTGA. The V and J ends lost 0 bases and 0 bases, in that order; junction bases with no gene match: 5. The CDR3 consists of 17 residues. The CDR3 DNA is TGTGCCAGCAGCTTAACCGGGACAGATGACTCCTACAATGAGCAGTTCTTC. Its protein is CASSLTGTDDSYNEQFF. Together with reference TRBV7-3 and TRBJ2-1, the CDR3 gives the full variable domain: GAGVSQTPSNKVTEKGKYVELRCDPISGHTALYWYRQSLGQGPEFLIYFQGTGAADDSGLPNDRFFAVRPEGSVSTLKIQRTERGDSAVYLCASSLTGTDDSYNEQFFGPGTRLTVL.

This clonotype was seen more than once but under ten times. The V and J genes are TRBV28 and TRBJ1-5, with D possibly matching TRBD1 (5 bases). Trimming stripped 2 bases from V and 0 bases from J, with 17 bases between. The CDR3 loop spans 18 amino acids. CDR1 and CDR2 (germline): MDHEN, SYDVKM. The CDR3 is CASSLGQGARYSNQPQHF. CDR3 nucleotide sequence: TGTGCCAGCAGTTTAGGTCAGGGAGCTCGGTATAGCAATCAGCCCCAGCATTTT.

This clonotype has only a few counts. CDR3 loop: CASSRTVTDTQYF. The CDR3 DNA reads TGTGCCAGCAGCCGGACCGTGACAGATACGCAGTATTTT. This chain links TRBV2 with TRBJ2-3; D is ambiguous. The length of the CDR3 is 13 residues. Deletions cut 6 bases from V and 3 bases from J, with 10 bases between. Germline V gene sequence: CDR1 SNHLY, CDR2 FYNNEI.

This chain joins TRBV28 and TRBJ2-7; 14 nucleotides match TRBD2. J lost 2 bases, V lost 5 bases, and 8 bases had no gene match. The length of the CDR3 is 17 residues. Germline CDR1 MDHEN, CDR2 SYDVKM. The CDR3 DNA reads TGTGCCAGCAGTCTAGGACTAGCGGGGGGCCCCGCCTACGAGCAGTACTTC. Protein: CASSLGLAGGPAYEQYF.

V is TRBV6-6 and J is TRBJ2-1, with TRBD2 identical over 10 bases. V gave up 6 bases and J gave up 5 bases; unmatched junction bases: 7. Germline V gene data show CDR1 as MNHNY and CDR2 as SVGAGI (reference sequence). This CDR3 is 15 amino acids long. CDR3 loop: CASSPRTSGHNEQFF. Here the CDR3 DNA reads TGTGCCAGCAGCCCTCGGACTAGCGGACACAATGAGCAGTTCTTC.

CDR3 residues: CASSLGDSIYNEQFF. As DNA, the CDR3 is TGTGCCAGCAGTTTAGGGGACAGTATTTACAATGAGCAGTTCTTC. The genes are TRBV28 and TRBJ2-1; 7 nucleotides line up with TRBD1. J gave up 4 bases and V 2 bases, and 5 bases lay outside the gene matches. The CDR3 spans 15 residues. Germline assignment: CDR1 MDHEN and CDR2 SYDVKM.

This clonotype has more than one count but fewer than ten. The genes are TRBV28 and TRBJ2-3; 11 nucleotides align to TRBD2. V lost 5 bases to trimming and J lost 0 bases; unmatched junction nucleotides: 16. The CDR3 covers 20 residues. Germline CDR1 is MDHEN and CDR2 is SYDVKM. The CDR3 DNA is TGTGCCAGCAGTACCCTTCTCATACTAGCGGGGGAATCAAGCACAGATACGCAGTATTTT. This sequence encodes CASSTLLILAGESSTDTQYF.

The genes are TRBV7-9 and TRBJ2-1; 9 nucleotides agree with TRBD2. The CDR3 consists of 16 residues. J lost 4 bases, V lost 8 bases, and 12 bases had no gene match. Per germline, CDR1 SEHNR and CDR2 FQNEAQ (reference sequence). The CDR3 nucleotides read TGTGCCAGCTCTGGTTTAGCGGGGGCGATTTACAATGAGCAGTTCTTC. Protein product: CASSGLAGAIYNEQFF.

The chain couples TRBV4-3 to TRBJ1-2; perhaps TRBD1 as D (5 bases). The CDR3 consists of 15 residues. Deletions cut 0 bases from V and 8 bases from J, with 16 bases between. Germline CDR1 reads LGHNA; CDR2 reads YSLEER. Here the CDR3 DNA reads TGCGCCAGCAGCCAAGATCTTCAGGGTACGGAAGGCTACACCTTC. Its protein is CASSQDLQGTEGYTF.

This chain joins TRBV15 and TRBJ1-5; TRBD1 matches at 10 bases. The germline V gene encodes CDR1 LNHNV and CDR2 YYDKDF (reference sequence). The V gene end was trimmed by 2 bases and the J gene end by 7 bases; junction bases not matched to a gene: 8. There are 16 residues in the CDR3. The CDR3 coding sequence is TGTGCCACCAGCAGAACCGGGACAGGGGTTCGACAGCCCCAGCATTTT. It yields the protein CATSRTGTGVRQPQHF.

In its sample, this clonotype was seen a few times. The chain has TRBV7-2 and TRBJ2-2; the D gene is possibly TRBD2 (6 bases). Looked up from germline, CDR1 is SGHTA and CDR2 is FQGNSA. V was shortened by 1 base and J by 1 base, with 10 bases between the two germline ends. This CDR3 has 16 residues. In DNA form, the CDR3 reads TGTGCCAGCAGCTTAGTCGGGACTGAGAACACCGGGGAGCTGTTTTTT. Its translation is CASSLVGTENTGELFF.

CDR3 protein: CASSQDISESYEQYF. CDR3 in DNA: TGCGCCAGCAGCCAAGACATTTCCGAATCCTACGAGCAGTACTTC. The chain is built from TRBV4-3 and TRBJ2-7, with D uncertain. V was trimmed by 0 bases and J by 1 base, leaving 10 bases between them. Looked up from germline, CDR1 is LGHNA and CDR2 is YSLEER. CDR3 length: 15 residues.

V usage is TRBV28 and J usage is TRBJ1-1; TRBD1 agrees at 7 bases. The CDR3 extends over 16 amino acids. Germline V gene lookup returns CDR1 MDHEN and CDR2 SYDVKM. The V gene end was trimmed by 6 bases and the J gene end by 1 base; junction bases not matched to a gene: 11. Here the CDR3 DNA reads TGTGCCAGCAGCCCGGGACAGCCCAAATGGAACACTGAAGCTTTCTTT. Its translation is CASSPGQPKWNTEAFF.

V is TRBV29-1 and J is TRBJ2-5, with D hard to call. Trimming left V 7 bases short and J 5 bases short, with 20 bases between. The CDR3 covers 14 residues. Germline assignment: CDR1 SQVTM and CDR2 ANQGSEA. CDR3 sequence (DNA): TGCAGCGCCTCGATAAGTAGGGAAGGGGAGACCCAGTACTTC. Translation gives CSASISREGETQYF.

This clonotype appeared a few times. V usage is TRBV7-6 and J usage is TRBJ2-6; 8 bases align to TRBD1. Germline CDR1 is SGHVS and CDR2 is FNYEAQ. Germline trimming cut 4 bases from V and 1 base from J; bases unmatched to any gene: 6. The CDR3 loop spans 17 amino acids. Here the CDR3 DNA reads TGTGCCAGCAGCTCGACAGGGGCCCGGTCTGGGGCCAACGTCCTGACTTTC. Protein sequence: CASSSTGARSGANVLTF. The complete variable domain, with remaining parts taken from reference TRBV7-6 and TRBJ2-6, reads GAGVSQSPRYKVTKRGQDVALRCDPISGHVSLYWYRQALGQGPEFLTYFNYEAQQDKSGLPNDRFSAERPEGSISTLTIQRTEQRDSAMYRCASSSTGARSGANVLTFGAGSRLTVL.

This chain uses TRBV6-5 with TRBJ1-4; no definite D call. The CDR3 runs 12 residues. Trimming cost V 6 bases and J 8 bases, with 10 bases left between them. Germline lookup yields CDR1 MNHEY and CDR2 SVGAGI. The CDR3 protein is CASRERGEKLFF. As DNA, the CDR3 is TGTGCCAGCAGGGAGCGCGGGGAAAAACTGTTTTTT.

This clonotype was seen a handful of times. The chain recombines TRBV19 with TRBJ1-2; D unresolved. V was trimmed by 7 bases and J by 2 bases, leaving 11 bases between them. There are 13 residues in the CDR3. Per germline, CDR1 LNHDA and CDR2 SQIVND (reference sequence). The CDR3 is CASKVAVNYGYTF. In nucleotides, the CDR3 is TGTGCCAGTAAGGTGGCGGTAAACTATGGCTACACCTTC.

This clonotype occurred a few times. This chain uses TRBV2 with TRBJ2-1, with D perhaps being TRBD1 or TRBD2 (5 bases each). V was trimmed by 8 bases and J by 8 bases, leaving 22 bases between them. The CDR3 runs 15 residues. Looked up from germline, CDR1 is SNHLY and CDR2 is FYNNEI. CDR3 sequence: CASSSRDRELDEQFF. The CDR3 DNA is TGTGCCAGCTCCTCCCGGGACCGGGAACTCGATGAGCAGTTCTTC.

The V and J genes are TRBV5-5 and TRBJ2-3; TRBD2 matches 14 bases. V was clipped by 4 bases and J by 8 bases; unmatched bases: 9. There are 16 residues in the CDR3. Germline assignment: CDR1 SGHKS and CDR2 YYEKEE (reference sequence). The CDR3 spells CASSTGTSGGRGTQYF. As DNA, the CDR3 is TGTGCCAGCAGCACCGGGACTAGCGGGGGACGGGGTACGCAGTATTTT.

This clonotype has a handful of counts. V gene TRBV7-2 combines with J gene TRBJ2-3; TRBD2 matches 8 bases. J gave up 5 bases and V 6 bases, and 13 bases lay outside the gene matches. Germline V gene sequence: CDR1 SGHTA, CDR2 FQGNSA. CDR3 length equals 16 residues. CDR3: CASRSVGGGRKDTQYF. The CDR3 DNA reads as TGTGCCAGCAGGTCGGTCGGCGGGGGGCGGAAAGATACGCAGTATTTT.